The 26 T cell receptor beta chains below were found in one sample sequenced in a study of control samples from healthy donors and cancer patients. Using immunoSEQ multiplex PCR, the repertoire was profiled, and TCRdb retains in-frame clones only, with some absent. Altogether over 100,000 clones are present, 92% being singletons, with the ten largest covering less than 7%. The sample was blood. The origin of the receptors is a man aged 18 to 30 in good health.

This clone was seen only once. V gene TRBV3-1 (or the pseudogene TRBV3-2) combines with J gene TRBJ2-1, with D perhaps matching TRBD1 (6 bases). The CDR3 length is 18 residues. V gave up 1 base and J gave up 0 bases, with 16 bases separating them. Looked up from germline, CDR1 is LGHDT and CDR2 is YNNKEL (reference sequence). The CDR3 DNA follows: TGTGCCAGCAGCCAAGGAGAATGGGGGCAACACTCCTACAATGAGCAGTTCTTC. It codes for CASSQGEWGQHSYNEQFF.

This chain uses TRBV7-2 with TRBJ1-5, with 8 bases matching TRBD1. The CDR3 sequence is 13 residues long. After removal of 5 bases from V and 6 bases from J, the junction contained 3 bases not matched to a gene. The V gene's germline CDR1 is SGHTA and CDR2 FQGNSA. This CDR3 is CASSQGAGQPQHF. In nucleotides, the CDR3 is TGTGCCAGCAGCCAGGGGGCAGGTCAGCCCCAGCATTTT.

This clone was picked up one time. The CDR3: CASSPPGSPYEQYF. The DNA for the CDR3 is TGTGCCAGCAGCCCTCCCGGGTCCCCCTACGAGCAGTACTTC. This chain joins TRBV7-9 and TRBJ2-7; D gene uncertain. Trimming left V 5 bases short and J 2 bases short, with 13 bases between. This CDR3 has 14 residues. Per the germline V gene, CDR1 is SEHNR and CDR2 is FQNEAQ (reference sequence). The variable domain in full, with the rest retrieved from reference TRBV7-9 and TRBJ2-7, is DTGVSQNPRHKITKRGQNVTFRCDPISEHNRLYWYRQTLGQGPEFLTYFQNEAQLEKSRLLSDRFSAERPKGSFSTLEIQRTEQGDSAMYLCASSPPGSPYEQYFGPGTRLTVT.

The V and J genes are TRBV6-1 and TRBJ1-4; 7 bases match TRBD1. CDR1 and CDR2 from the germline V gene are MNHNS and SASEGT. The junction had 1 base not matched to a gene; V was cut back by 0 bases and J by 3 bases. The CDR3 has 15 residues. The CDR3 nucleotides are TGTGCCAGCAGTGAAGCCGACAGGGCTAATGAAAAACTGTTTTTT. Translating it yields CASSEADRANEKLFF.

The chain uses TRBV19 and TRBJ1-5; weak D call: TRBD1 (5 bases). V was clipped by 8 bases and J by 2 bases, with 10 bases between them. The germline V gene encodes CDR1 LNHDA and CDR2 SQIVND (reference sequence). There are 13 residues in the CDR3. CDR3 protein: CASGRGGNQPQHF. In DNA form, the CDR3 reads TGTGCCAGTGGACGAGGGGGCAATCAGCCCCAGCATTTT. The full variable domain, rest sourced from reference TRBV19 and TRBJ1-5, is DGGITQSPKYLFRKEGQNVTLSCEQNLNHDAMYWYRQDPGQGLRLIYYSQIVNDFQKGDIAEGYSVSREKKESFPLTVTSAQKNPTAFYLCASGRGGNQPQHFGDGTRLSIL.

In this sample, this clone turned up once. The CDR3 here is CASSVGQGAAEAFF. As DNA, the CDR3 is TGTGCCAGCAGCGTAGGTCAGGGGGCGGCTGAAGCTTTCTTT. The chain has TRBV9 and TRBJ1-1, with TRBD1 matching 8 bases. The CDR3 extends over 14 amino acids. Per the germline V gene, CDR1 is SGDLS and CDR2 is YYNGEE. The J segment lost 6 bases and the V segment lost 0 bases, leaving 4 bases of the junction unmatched.

This rearrangement joins TRBV6-5 to TRBJ2-1, with 10 positions matching TRBD1. This CDR3 has 14 residues. V lost 4 bases to trimming and J lost 6 bases; unmatched junction nucleotides: 3. Germline V gene data show CDR1 as MNHEY and CDR2 as SVGAGI. The CDR3 loop is CASSSRTGGNEQFF. The CDR3 DNA reads TGTGCCAGCAGTTCGCGGACAGGGGGCAATGAGCAGTTCTTC.

The genes are TRBV9 and TRBJ1-2, with 7 bases identical to TRBD1. V lost 0 bases to trimming and J lost 8 bases; unmatched junction nucleotides: 4. Per the germline V gene, CDR1 is SGDLS and CDR2 is YYNGEE. This CDR3 is built from 13 residues. The CDR3 loop reads CASSVGQGGGYTF. In nucleotides, the CDR3 is TGTGCCAGCAGCGTAGGACAGGGAGGCGGCTACACCTTC.

The chain recombines TRBV3-1 (or the pseudogene TRBV3-2) with TRBJ2-1; 8 nucleotides agree with TRBD2. The CDR3 extends over 18 amino acids. After removal of 0 bases from V and 1 base from J, the junction contained 8 bases not matched to a gene. From germline, CDR1 is LGHDT and CDR2 YNNKEL (reference sequence). CDR3 sequence reads: CASSQDRGGSWSYNEQFF. CDR3 bases: TGTGCCAGCAGCCAAGATCGCGGGGGGAGCTGGTCCTACAATGAGCAGTTCTTC.

This sequence joins TRBV19 and TRBJ1-5; D uncertain. The CDR3 consists of 17 residues. Germline assignment: CDR1 LNHDA and CDR2 SQIVND (reference sequence). V lost 2 bases and J 7 bases, leaving 21 bases between the germline ends. CDR3 loop: CASSIKSISDITQPQHF. The CDR3 bases are TGTGCCAGTAGTATAAAGTCAATCAGCGACATAACCCAGCCCCAGCATTTT.

The J gene is TRBJ2-1, the V gene TRBV5-1, with 8 bases fitting TRBD2. With V trimmed by 5 bases and J by 6 bases, 10 bases remained unmatched. CDR1 SGHRS and CDR2 YFSETQ come from the germline V gene. The CDR3 runs to 15 residues. CDR3 region: CASRLLAASGNEQFF. The CDR3 DNA follows: TGCGCCAGCAGACTACTAGCGGCCTCAGGCAATGAGCAGTTCTTC. Full variable domain (remainder filled in from reference TRBV5-1 and TRBJ2-1): KAGVTQTPRYLIKTRGQQVTLSCSPISGHRSVSWYQQTPGQGLQFLFEYFSETQRNKGNFPGRFSGRQFSNSRSEMNVSTLELGDSALYLCASRLLAASGNEQFFGPGTRLTVL.

This clone was detected only a few times. The chain employs TRBV2 and TRBJ2-2; TRBD2 is a possible D gene (5 bases). Germline V CDR1 and CDR2: SNHLY, FYNNEI. The length of the CDR3 is 12 residues. V was clipped by 8 bases and J by 5 bases, with 9 bases between them. The CDR3 spells CASGRETGELFF. For the CDR3, the DNA is TGTGCCAGCGGAAGGGAGACCGGGGAGCTGTTTTTT.

The CDR3 DNA sequence: TGTGCCATCAGAACAACAGGTACGAGCTCCTACGAGCAGTACTTC. The encoded protein is CAIRTTGTSSYEQYF. The chain links TRBV10-3 to TRBJ2-7, with a tentative D call TRBD1 (5 bases). V was shortened by 6 bases and J by 0 bases, with 15 bases between the two germline ends. The CDR3 spans 15 residues. The germline gives CDR1 ENHRY, CDR2 SYGVKD.

The chain has TRBV12-3 or TRBV12-4 and TRBJ1-2; D remains unclear. The CDR3 is 13 residues long. Trimming pared 3 bases from V and 7 bases from J, leaving 12 bases between. The CDR3 sequence is CASSFAVPGGYTF. CDR3 DNA sequence: TGTGCCAGCAGTTTTGCCGTCCCGGGTGGCTACACCTTC.

J is TRBJ2-2 and V is TRBV1; TRBD2 is the table's D call and was not checked against the DNA. TRBV1 is flagged as a pseudogene. The CDR3 length is 16 residues. The CDR3 reads CTSSQDRSTNTGELFF. The CDR3 DNA reads as TGCACCAGCAGCCAAGATCGGTCCACGAACACCGGGGAGCTGTTTTTT.

This chain links TRBV5-1 with TRBJ1-1, with a weak D call TRBD1 (5 bases). Germline V gene sequence: CDR1 SGHRS, CDR2 YFSETQ. V was trimmed by 4 bases and J by 2 bases, leaving 12 bases between them. This CDR3 is built from 14 residues. CDR3 protein: CASSVQTANTEAFF. The CDR3, as DNA: TGCGCCAGCAGCGTACAGACAGCTAACACTGAAGCTTTCTTT.

The J gene is TRBJ1-6, the V gene TRBV4-1, with TRBD1 identical over 7 bases. The CDR3 has 17 amino acids. Germline V gene lookup returns CDR1 MGHRA and CDR2 YSYEKL. Losses at the gene ends were 2 bases for V and 12 bases for J; bases not matched to a gene: 16. The CDR3 protein is CASSQHGFLPTGKPLHF. The CDR3 DNA is TGCGCCAGCAGCCAACATGGGTTTCTCCCGACAGGGAAACCCCTCCACTTT.

The chain has TRBV5-1 and TRBJ2-7; tentative D call: TRBD1 (6 bases). CDR1 and CDR2 (germline): SGHRS, YFSETQ. Trimming took 1 base from V and 7 from J, leaving 12 bases between them. This CDR3 has 13 residues. Here the CDR3 reads CASSLKGDLEQYF. The CDR3 DNA is TGCGCCAGCAGCTTGAAGGGGGACCTTGAGCAGTACTTC. Using reference TRBV5-1 and TRBJ2-7 for the parts outside the CDR3, the full variable domain is KAGVTQTPRYLIKTRGQQVTLSCSPISGHRSVSWYQQTPGQGLQFLFEYFSETQRNKGNFPGRFSGRQFSNSRSEMNVSTLELGDSALYLCASSLKGDLEQYFGPGTRLTVT.

The rearrangement joins TRBV11-2 to TRBJ2-5; 15 positions match TRBD2. The CDR3 loop spans 17 amino acids. The germline V gene has CDR1 SGHAT and CDR2 FQNNGV. J lost 2 bases, V lost 6 bases, and 7 bases had no gene match. Here the CDR3 DNA reads TGTGCCAGCAGGGCGGGACTAGCGGGGGGACCACAAGAGACCCAGTACTTC. It encodes CASRAGLAGGPQETQYF. Full variable domain (rest looked up from reference TRBV11-2 and TRBJ2-5): EAGVAQSPRYKIIEKRQSVAFWCNPISGHATLYWYQQILGQGPKLLIQFQNNGVVDDSQLPKDRFSAERLKGVDSTLKIQPAKLEDSAVYLCASRAGLAGGPQETQYFGPGTRLLVL.

The chain is built from TRBV5-1 and TRBJ2-3; no firm D call. V lost 0 bases and J 0 bases, leaving 11 bases between the germline ends. CDR3 length: 16 residues. The V gene's germline CDR1 is SGHRS and CDR2 YFSETQ. DNA for the CDR3: TGCGCCAGCAGCTTGGACGCTACAAAGAGCACAGATACGCAGTATTTT. Residues: CASSLDATKSTDTQYF.

Here the CDR3 reads CASSLVPTGANVLTF. CDR3 nucleotide sequence: TGCGCCAGCAGCTTGGTTCCGACTGGGGCCAACGTCCTGACTTTC. The chain employs TRBV5-1 and TRBJ2-6; D unresolved. Per the germline V gene, CDR1 is SGHRS and CDR2 is YFSETQ. V was trimmed by 0 bases and J by 2 bases, leaving 6 bases between them. There are 15 residues in the CDR3.

The chain recombines TRBV5-1 with TRBJ2-1, with 12 bases matching TRBD2. Per germline, CDR1 SGHRS and CDR2 YFSETQ. The CDR3 totals 17 residues. V shed 4 bases and J 10 bases; nucleotides not matched to a gene: 15. The CDR3 sequence: CASSPIPGGLAGSEQFF. DNA of the CDR3: TGCGCCAGCAGCCCGATACCAGGAGGACTAGCGGGGTCCGAGCAGTTCTTC.

V gene TRBV9 combines with J gene TRBJ2-2; D unresolved. The CDR3 is made up of 15 amino acids. Germline V gene sequence: CDR1 SGDLS, CDR2 YYNGEE. V lost 0 bases and J lost 3, with 9 bases in between. CDR3 DNA: TGTGCCAGCAGCGTAGAGTGGTCCTACACCGGGGAGCTGTTTTTT. Its protein product is CASSVEWSYTGELFF. Full variable domain (remainder filled in from reference TRBV9 and TRBJ2-2): DSGVTQTPKHLITATGQRVTLRCSPRSGDLSVYWYQQSLDQGLQFLIQYYNGEERAKGNILERFSAQQFPDLHSELNLSSLELGDSALYFCASSVEWSYTGELFFGEGSRLTVL.

The chain employs TRBV11-2 and TRBJ2-3; 13 nucleotides line up with TRBD2. CDR3 length: 16 amino acids. The germline CDR1 and CDR2 sequences are SGHAT and FQNNGV. V shed 2 bases, J shed 9 bases, and the junction held 8 bases outside the gene matches. This CDR3 is CASSLRVGLAGDTQYF. The CDR3, as DNA: TGTGCCAGCAGCTTAAGGGTAGGACTAGCGGGGGACACGCAGTATTTT.

V gene TRBV9 combines with J gene TRBJ2-1, with D perhaps matching TRBD2 (7 bases). The length of the CDR3 is 17 residues. V lost 3 bases to trimming and J lost 4 bases, with 20 bases between them. Germline loops: CDR1 SGDLS, CDR2 YYNGEE. CDR3 region: CASSARGGDSRYNEQFF. CDR3 coding DNA: TGTGCCAGCAGCGCCAGGGGAGGGGACTCAAGATACAATGAGCAGTTCTTC. Supplemented by reference TRBV9 and TRBJ2-1, the full variable domain reads DSGVTQTPKHLITATGQRVTLRCSPRSGDLSVYWYQQSLDQGLQFLIQYYNGEERAKGNILERFSAQQFPDLHSELNLSSLELGDSALYFCASSARGGDSRYNEQFFGPGTRLTVL.

The chain has TRBV11-3 and TRBJ2-2; D not resolved. Trimming pared 5 bases from V and 6 bases from J, leaving 7 bases between. The germline gives CDR1 SGHNT, CDR2 YENEEA. This CDR3 spans 12 amino acids. CDR3 residues: CASSRSAGELFF. The CDR3 bases are TGTGCCAGCAGCCGATCGGCCGGGGAGCTGTTTTTT.